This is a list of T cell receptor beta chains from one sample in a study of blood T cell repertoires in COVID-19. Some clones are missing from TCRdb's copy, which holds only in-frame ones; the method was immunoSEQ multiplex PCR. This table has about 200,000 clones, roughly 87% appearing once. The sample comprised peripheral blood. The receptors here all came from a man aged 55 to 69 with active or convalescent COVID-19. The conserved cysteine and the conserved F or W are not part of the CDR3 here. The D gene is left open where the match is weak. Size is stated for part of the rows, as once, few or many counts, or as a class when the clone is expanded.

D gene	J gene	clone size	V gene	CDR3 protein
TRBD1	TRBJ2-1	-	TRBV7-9	ASSLGQGGYNEQF
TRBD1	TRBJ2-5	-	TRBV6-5	ASSPDRGPPETQY
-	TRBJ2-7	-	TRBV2	ASSLTYEQY
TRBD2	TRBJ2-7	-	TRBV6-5	ASHGEGGSTWQY
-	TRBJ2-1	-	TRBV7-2	ASSLDSSFNEQF
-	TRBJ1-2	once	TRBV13	ASSLVTSGYT
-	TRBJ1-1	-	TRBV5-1	ASSYKLGDTEAF
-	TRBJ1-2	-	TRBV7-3	ASSPQGRVSNYGYT
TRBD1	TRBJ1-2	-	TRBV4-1	ASSQVTGMNYGYT
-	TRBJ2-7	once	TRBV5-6	ASSAPGLGGYEQY
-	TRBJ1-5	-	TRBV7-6	ASSLGTASNQPQH
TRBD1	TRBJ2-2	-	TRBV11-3	ASSSGQGVNGELF
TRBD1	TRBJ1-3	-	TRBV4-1	ASSHVDRGGGNTIY
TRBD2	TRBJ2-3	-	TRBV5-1	ASSLGLPDTQY
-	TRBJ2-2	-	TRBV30	AWREGHNTGELF
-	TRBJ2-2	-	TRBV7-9	ASSLKGTTNTGELF
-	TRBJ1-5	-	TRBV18	ASSPATDQPQH
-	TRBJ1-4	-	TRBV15	ATSRDSNEKLF
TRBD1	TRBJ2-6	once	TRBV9	ASSVDAHRGTSSGANVLT
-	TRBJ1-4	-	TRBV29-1	SVVQGGLF
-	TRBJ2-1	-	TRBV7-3	ASSWGKDEQF
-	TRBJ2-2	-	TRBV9	ASSTGPTGELF
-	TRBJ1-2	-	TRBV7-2	ASSLVGQSYGYT
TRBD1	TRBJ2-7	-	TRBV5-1	ASSLGQGNYEQY
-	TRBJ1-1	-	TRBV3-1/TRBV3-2	ASSQGRGTEAF
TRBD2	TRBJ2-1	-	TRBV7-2	ASSLKYGGAFSYNEQF
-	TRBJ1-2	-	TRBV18	ASSPIGAANYGYT
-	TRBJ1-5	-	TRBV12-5	ASGPQFQGGNQPQH